This T cell receptor (beta chain) stems from a study of control samples from healthy donors and cancer patients. V dropped 4 bases and J dropped 2 bases, with 12 bases sitting between them. Germline CDR1 and CDR2: SGHRS and YFSETQ. The CDR3 runs 14 residues. The repertoire was sequenced with immunoSEQ multiplex PCR; TCRdb's copy has only in-frame clones and lacks some. The sample includes 260,000 or so clones, almost 85% of them seen just once. The clonotype originates from a woman aged 55-70 years with lung cancer. The V call is TRBV5-1, the J call TRBJ1-2; D is undetermined. The sample was PBMCs. The CDR3 loop reads CASSREDPNYGYTF. DNA for the CDR3: TGCGCCAGCAGCAGAGAAGACCCAAACTATGGCTACACCTTC.